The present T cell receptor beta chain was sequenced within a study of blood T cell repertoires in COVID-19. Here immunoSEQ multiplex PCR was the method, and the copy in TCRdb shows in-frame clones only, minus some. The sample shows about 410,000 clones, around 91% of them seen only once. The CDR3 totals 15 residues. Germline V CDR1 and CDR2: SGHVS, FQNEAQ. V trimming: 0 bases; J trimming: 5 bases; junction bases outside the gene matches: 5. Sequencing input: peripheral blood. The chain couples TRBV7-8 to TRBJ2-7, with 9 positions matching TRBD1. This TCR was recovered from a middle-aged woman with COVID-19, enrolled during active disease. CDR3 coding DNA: TGTGCCAGCAGCTTAGCACAGGGGGCCTTTGACGAGCAGTACTTC. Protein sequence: CASSLAQGAFDEQYF.